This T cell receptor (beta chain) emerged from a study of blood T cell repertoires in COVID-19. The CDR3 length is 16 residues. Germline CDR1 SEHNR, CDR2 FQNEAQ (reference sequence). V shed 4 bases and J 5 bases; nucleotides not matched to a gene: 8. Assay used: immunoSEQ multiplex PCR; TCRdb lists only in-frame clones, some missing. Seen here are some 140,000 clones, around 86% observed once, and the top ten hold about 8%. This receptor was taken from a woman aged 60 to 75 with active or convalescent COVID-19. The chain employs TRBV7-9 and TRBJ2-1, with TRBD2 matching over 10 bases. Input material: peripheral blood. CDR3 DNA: TGTGCCAGCAGCTCGTTACTAGCGGGGAAGCACAATGAGCAGTTCTTC. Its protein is CASSSLLAGKHNEQFF.